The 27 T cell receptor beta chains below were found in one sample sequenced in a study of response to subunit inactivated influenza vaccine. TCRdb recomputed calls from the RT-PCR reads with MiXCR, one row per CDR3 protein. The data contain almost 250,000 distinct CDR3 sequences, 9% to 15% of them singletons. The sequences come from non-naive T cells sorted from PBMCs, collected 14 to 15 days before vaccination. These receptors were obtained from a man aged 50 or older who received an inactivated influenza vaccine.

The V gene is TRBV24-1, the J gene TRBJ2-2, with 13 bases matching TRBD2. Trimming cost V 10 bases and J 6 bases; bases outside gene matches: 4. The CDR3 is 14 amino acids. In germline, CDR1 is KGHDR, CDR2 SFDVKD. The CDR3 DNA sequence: TGTGCCACAGAACTAGCGGGAGGGCCCGGGGAGCTGTTTTTT. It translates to CATELAGGPGELFF.

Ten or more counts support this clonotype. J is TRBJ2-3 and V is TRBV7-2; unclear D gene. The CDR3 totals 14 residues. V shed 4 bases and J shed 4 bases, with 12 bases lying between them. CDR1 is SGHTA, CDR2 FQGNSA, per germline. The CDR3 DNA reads TGTGCCAGCAGCTGGGTGGGCGGCCCAGATACGCAGTATTTT. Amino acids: CASSWVGGPDTQYF.

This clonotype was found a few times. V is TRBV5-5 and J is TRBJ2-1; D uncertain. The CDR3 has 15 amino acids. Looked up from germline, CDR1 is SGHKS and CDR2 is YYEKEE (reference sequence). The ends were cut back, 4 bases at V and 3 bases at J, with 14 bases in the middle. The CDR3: CASSHDRSGYNEQFF. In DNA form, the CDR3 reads TGTGCCAGCAGCCATGACCGCTCGGGCTACAATGAGCAGTTCTTC. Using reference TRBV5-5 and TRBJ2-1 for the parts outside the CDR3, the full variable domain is DAGVTQSPTHLIKTRGQQVTLRCSPISGHKSVSWYQQVLGQGPQFIFQYYEKEERGRGNFPDRFSARQFPNYSSELNVNALLLGDSALYLCASSHDRSGYNEQFFGPGTRLTVL.

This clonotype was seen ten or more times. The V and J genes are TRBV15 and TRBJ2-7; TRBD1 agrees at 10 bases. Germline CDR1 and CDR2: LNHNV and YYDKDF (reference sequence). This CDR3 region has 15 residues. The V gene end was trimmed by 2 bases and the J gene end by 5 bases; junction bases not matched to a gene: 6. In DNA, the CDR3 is TGTGCCACCAGCAGACGCGACAGGGGGCCTCACGAGCAGTACTTC. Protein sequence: CATSRRDRGPHEQYF.

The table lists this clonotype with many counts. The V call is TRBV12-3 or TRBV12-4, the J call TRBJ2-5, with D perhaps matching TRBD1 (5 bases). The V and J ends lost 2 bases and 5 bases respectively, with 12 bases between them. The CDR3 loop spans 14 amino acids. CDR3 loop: CASSLTRKGETQYF. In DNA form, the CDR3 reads TGTGCCAGCAGTTTAACGAGGAAGGGGGAGACCCAGTACTTC.

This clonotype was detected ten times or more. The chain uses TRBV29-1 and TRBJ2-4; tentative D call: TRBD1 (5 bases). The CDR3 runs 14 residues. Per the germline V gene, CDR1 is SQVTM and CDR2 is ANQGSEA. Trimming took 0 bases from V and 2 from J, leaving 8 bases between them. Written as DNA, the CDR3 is TGCAGCGTTGAAGACTCAGGGCCCAAAAACATTCAGTACTTC. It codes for CSVEDSGPKNIQYF.

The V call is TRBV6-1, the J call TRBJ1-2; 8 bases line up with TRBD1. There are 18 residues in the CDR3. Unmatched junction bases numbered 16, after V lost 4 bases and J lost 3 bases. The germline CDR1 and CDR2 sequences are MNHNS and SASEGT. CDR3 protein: CASSGPGQDLRVDYGYTF. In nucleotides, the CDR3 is TGTGCCAGCAGTGGTCCGGGACAGGACCTAAGGGTAGACTATGGCTACACCTTC.

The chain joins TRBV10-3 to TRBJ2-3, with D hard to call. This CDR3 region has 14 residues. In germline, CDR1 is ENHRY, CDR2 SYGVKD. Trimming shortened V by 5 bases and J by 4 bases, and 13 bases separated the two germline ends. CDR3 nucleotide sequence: TGTGCCATCAGTAGTAAGTCTGTCGCAGATACGCAGTATTTT. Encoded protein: CAISSKSVADTQYF.

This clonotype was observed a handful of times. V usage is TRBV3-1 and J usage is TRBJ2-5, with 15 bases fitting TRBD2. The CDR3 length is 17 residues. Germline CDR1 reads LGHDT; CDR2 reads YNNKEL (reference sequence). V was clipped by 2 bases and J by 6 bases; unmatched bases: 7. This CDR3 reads CASSQPGLAGGQQTQYF. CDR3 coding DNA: TGTGCCAGCAGCCAACCGGGACTAGCGGGGGGCCAGCAGACCCAGTACTTC.

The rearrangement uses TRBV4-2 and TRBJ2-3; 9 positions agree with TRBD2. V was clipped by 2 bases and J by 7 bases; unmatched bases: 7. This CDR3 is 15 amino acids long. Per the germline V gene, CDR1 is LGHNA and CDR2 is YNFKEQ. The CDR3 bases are TGTGCCAGCAGCCAAACGGGACTAGCATTCAATACGCAGTATTTT. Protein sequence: CASSQTGLAFNTQYF.

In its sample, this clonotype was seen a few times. Here the CDR3 DNA reads TGTGCCAGCAGCCAAGGTTTTGCGGGGGGGTCCTTCCAGTACTTC. Translating it yields CASSQGFAGGSFQYF. The chain recombines TRBV3-1 with TRBJ2-5, with TRBD2 matching over 9 bases. The CDR3 is 15 residues long. Trimming at V came to 1 base and at J to 10 bases, leaving 10 bases not matched to a gene. Germline-derived CDR1 and CDR2 are LGHDT and YNNKEL (reference sequence).

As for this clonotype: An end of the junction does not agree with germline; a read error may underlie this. CDR3 sequence (DNA): TGTGTCAGCAGTCGCACAGCAAGGGAAAAACTGTTTTTT. It is translated as CVSSRTAREKLFF. This sequence joins TRBV6-1 and TRBJ1-4, with D hard to call. CDR1 MNHNS and CDR2 SASEGT come from the germline V gene. The CDR3 is 13 amino acids.

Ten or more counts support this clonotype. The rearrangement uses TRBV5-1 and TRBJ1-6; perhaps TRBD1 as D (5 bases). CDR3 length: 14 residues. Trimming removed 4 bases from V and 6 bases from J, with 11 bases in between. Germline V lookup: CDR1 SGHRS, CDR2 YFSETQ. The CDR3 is CASSEGGVNSPLHF. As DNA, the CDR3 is TGCGCCAGCAGCGAGGGAGGGGTTAATTCACCCCTCCACTTT.

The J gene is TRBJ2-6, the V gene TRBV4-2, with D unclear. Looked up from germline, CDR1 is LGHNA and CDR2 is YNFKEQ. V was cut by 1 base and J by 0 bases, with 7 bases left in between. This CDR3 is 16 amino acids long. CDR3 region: CASSQGVFSGANVLTF. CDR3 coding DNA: TGTGCCAGCAGCCAAGGAGTCTTCTCTGGGGCCAACGTCCTGACTTTC.

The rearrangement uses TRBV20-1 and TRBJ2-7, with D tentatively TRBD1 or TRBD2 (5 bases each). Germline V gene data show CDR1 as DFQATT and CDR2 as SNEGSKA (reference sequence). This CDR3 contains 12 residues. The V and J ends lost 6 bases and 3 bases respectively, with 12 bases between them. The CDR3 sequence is CSARGPHYEQYF. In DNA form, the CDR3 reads TGCAGTGCCCGGGGCCCCCACTACGAGCAGTACTTC.

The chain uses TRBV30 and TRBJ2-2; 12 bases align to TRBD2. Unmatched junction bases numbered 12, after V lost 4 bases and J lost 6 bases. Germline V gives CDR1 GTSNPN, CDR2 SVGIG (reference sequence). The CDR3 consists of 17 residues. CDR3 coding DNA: TGTGCCTGGACGCCACAGGCTAGCGGGAGGGTGTCCGGGGAGCTGTTTTTT. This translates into CAWTPQASGRVSGELFF.

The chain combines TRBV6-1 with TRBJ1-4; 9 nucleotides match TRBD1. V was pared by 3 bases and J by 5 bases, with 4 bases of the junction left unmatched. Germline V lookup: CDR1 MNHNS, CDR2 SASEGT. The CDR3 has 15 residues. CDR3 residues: CASSDTGGLNEKLFF. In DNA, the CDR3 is TGTGCCAGCAGTGACACAGGGGGCCTCAATGAAAAACTGTTTTTT.

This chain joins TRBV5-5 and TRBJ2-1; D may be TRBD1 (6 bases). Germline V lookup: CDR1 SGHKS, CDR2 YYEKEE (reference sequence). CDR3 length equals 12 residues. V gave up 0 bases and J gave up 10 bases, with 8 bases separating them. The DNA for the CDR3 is TGTGCCAGCAGCTTGGGACAGGCGGAGCAGTTCTTC. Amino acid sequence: CASSLGQAEQFF.

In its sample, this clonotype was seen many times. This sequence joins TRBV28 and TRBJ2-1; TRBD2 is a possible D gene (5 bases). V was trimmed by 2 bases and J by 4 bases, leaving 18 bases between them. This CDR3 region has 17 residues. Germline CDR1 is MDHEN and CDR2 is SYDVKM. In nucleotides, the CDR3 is TGTGCCAGCAGTTTACCCCGGACCCATCGGGGTTACAATGAGCAGTTCTTC. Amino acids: CASSLPRTHRGYNEQFF.

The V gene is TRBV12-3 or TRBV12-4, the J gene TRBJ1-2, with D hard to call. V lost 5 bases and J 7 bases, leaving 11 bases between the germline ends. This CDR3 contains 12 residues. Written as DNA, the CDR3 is TGTGCCAGCAGTGCCTGGACTTTTGGCTACACCTTC. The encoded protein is CASSAWTFGYTF.

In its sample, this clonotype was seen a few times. DNA for the CDR3: TGTGCCATCAGTGAGGGACTAGCGGGAGCTGAGACCCAGTACTTC. This translates into CAISEGLAGAETQYF. This chain joins TRBV10-3 and TRBJ2-5; TRBD2 matches 13 bases. CDR1 is ENHRY and CDR2 is SYGVKD in the germline V gene. With 2 bases clipped from V and 5 bases from J, the junction kept 2 bases outside the gene matches. The CDR3 loop spans 15 amino acids.

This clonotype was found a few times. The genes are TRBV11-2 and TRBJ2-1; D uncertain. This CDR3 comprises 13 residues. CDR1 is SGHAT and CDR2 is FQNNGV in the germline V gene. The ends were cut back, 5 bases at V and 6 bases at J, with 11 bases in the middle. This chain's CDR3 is CASSPRPGNEQFF. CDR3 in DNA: TGTGCCAGCAGCCCGCGCCCGGGCAATGAGCAGTTCTTC.

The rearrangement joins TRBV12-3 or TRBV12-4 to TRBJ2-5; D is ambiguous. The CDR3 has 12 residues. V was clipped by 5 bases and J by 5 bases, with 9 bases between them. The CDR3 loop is CASSPARETQYF. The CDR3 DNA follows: TGTGCCAGCAGTCCAGCGCGCGAGACCCAGTACTTC.

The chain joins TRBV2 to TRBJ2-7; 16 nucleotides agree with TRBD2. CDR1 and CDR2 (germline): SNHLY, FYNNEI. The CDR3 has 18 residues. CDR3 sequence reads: CTFCWGTSGREKLYEQYF. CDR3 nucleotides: TGTACCTTCTGTTGGGGGACTAGCGGGAGGGAGAAACTCTACGAGCAGTACTTC.

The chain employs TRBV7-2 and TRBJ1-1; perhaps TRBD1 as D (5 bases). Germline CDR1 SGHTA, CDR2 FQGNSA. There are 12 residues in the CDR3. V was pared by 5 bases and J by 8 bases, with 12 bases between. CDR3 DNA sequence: TGTGCCAGCAGCGGCCAGGGATTGGAAGCTTTCTTT. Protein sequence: CASSGQGLEAFF. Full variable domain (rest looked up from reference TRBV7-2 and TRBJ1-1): GAGVSQSPSNKVTEKGKDVELRCDPISGHTALYWYRQSLGQGLEFLIYFQGNSAPDKSGLPSDRFSAERTGGSVSTLTIQRTQQEDSAVYLCASSGQGLEAFFGQGTRLTVV.

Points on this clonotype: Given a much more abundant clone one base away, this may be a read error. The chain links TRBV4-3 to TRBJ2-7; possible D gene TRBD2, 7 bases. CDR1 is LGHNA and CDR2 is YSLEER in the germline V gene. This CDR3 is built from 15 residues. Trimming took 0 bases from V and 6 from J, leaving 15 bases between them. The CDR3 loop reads CASSQEWGGKCEQYF. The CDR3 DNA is TGCGCCAGCAGCCAAGAATGGGGGGGCAAATGCGAGCAGTACTTC.

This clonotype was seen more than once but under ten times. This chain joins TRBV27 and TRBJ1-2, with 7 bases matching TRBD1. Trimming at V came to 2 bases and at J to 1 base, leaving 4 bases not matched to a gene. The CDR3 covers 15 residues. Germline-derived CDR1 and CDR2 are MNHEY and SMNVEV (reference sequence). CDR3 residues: CASSLAGQDNYGYTF. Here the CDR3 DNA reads TGTGCCAGCAGTTTAGCAGGACAGGATAACTATGGCTACACCTTC.